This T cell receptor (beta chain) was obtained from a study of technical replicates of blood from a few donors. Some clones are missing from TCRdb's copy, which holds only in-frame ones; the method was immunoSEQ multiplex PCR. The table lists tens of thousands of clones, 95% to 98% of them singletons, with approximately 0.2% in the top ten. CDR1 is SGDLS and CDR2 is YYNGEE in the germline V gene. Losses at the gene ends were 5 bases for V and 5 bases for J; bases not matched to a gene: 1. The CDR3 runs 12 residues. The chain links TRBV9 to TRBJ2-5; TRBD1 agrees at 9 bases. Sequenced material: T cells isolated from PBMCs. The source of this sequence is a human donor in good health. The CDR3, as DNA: TGTGCCAGCAGAGGACAGGGGGAGACCCAGTACTTC. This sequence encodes CASRGQGETQYF. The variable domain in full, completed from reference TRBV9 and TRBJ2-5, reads DSGVTQTPKHLITATGQRVTLRCSPRSGDLSVYWYQQSLDQGLQFLIQYYNGEERAKGNILERFSAQQFPDLHSELNLSSLELGDSALYFCASRGQGETQYFGPGTRLLVL.